The rows below give T cell receptor beta chains drawn from one sample of a study of shared clonotypes between healthy human individuals. Produced via immunoSEQ multiplex PCR; TCRdb's table is partial and in-frame only. This repertoire shows about 700,000 clones, roughly 94% found once; its top ten account for roughly 22%. Sequences were obtained from naive CD8+ T cells sorted from blood. These receptors came from a man between 25 and 39 years old in good health. The CDR3 runs from the conserved cysteine through the conserved F or W. The D gene is left open where the match is weak.

v_call,d_call,j_call,cdr3_nt,cdr3_aa
TRBV29-1,TRBD1,TRBJ2-7,TGCAGCACGTCACAGGGGTCCTACGAGCAGTACTTC,CSTSQGSYEQYF
TRBV25-1,NA,TRBJ2-5,TGTGCCAGCAGTGAAGAAGGAGACAGAGAGGCCCAGTACTTC,CASSEEGDREAQYF
TRBV28,NA,TRBJ2-1,TGTGCCAGCAGTTTATTGAGGAGTAGGGGAAGGGACAATGAGCAGTTCTTC,CASSLLRSRGRDNEQFF
TRBV19,TRBD2,TRBJ2-1,TGTGCCACCAGATTTAGCGGGAGGGCCTACAATGAGCAGTTCTTC,CATRFSGRAYNEQFF
TRBV2,TRBD1,TRBJ2-1,TGTGCCAGCAGGAACCGGGACAGGCCCGTTAAGACAACCGTAGGTGAGCAGTTCTTC,CASRNRDRPVKTTVGEQFF
TRBV4-1,NA,TRBJ2-7,TGCGCCAGCAGCCAAGTCGGGGGCAGAGCCTACGAGCAGTACTTC,CASSQVGGRAYEQYF
TRBV7-9,NA,TRBJ1-4,TGTGCCAGCAGCTTAGGGGGGGAAAAACTGTTTTTT,CASSLGGEKLFF
TRBV29-1,NA,TRBJ2-3,TGCAGCGTTGAAAAAGAGGCGTACACAGATACGCAGTATTTT,CSVEKEAYTDTQYF
TRBV28,TRBD1,TRBJ1-2,TGTGCCAGCAGTCCACCTACTACAGGGGGGACTGGCTACACCTTC,CASSPPTTGGTGYTF
TRBV2,TRBD2,TRBJ2-1,TGTGCCAGCAGTGACGGGACTAGCGGGGTTCGGAATGAGCAGTTCTTC,CASSDGTSGVRNEQFF